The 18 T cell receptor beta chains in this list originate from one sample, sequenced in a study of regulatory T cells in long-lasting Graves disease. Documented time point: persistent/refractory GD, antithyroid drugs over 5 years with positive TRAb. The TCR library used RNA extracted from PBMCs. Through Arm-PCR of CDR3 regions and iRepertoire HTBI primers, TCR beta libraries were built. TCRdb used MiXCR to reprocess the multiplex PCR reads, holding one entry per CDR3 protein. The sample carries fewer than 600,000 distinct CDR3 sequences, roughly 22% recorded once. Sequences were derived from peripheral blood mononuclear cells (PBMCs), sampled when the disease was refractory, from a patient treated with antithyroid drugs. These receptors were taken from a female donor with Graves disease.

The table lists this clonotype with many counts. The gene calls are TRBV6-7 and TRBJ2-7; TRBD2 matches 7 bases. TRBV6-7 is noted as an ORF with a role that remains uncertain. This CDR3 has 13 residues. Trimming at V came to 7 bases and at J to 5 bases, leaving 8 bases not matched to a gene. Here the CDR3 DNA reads TGTGCCAGCAAAGCGGGATGTCCCGACGAGCAGTACTTC. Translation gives CASKAGCPDEQYF.

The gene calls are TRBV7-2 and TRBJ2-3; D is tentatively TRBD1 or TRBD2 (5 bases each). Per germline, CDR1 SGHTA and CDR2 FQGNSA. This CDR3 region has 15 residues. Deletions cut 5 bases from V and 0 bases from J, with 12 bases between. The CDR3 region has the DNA TGTGCCAGCAGCCCGGGACCAACTAGCACAGATACGCAGTATTTT. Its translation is CASSPGPTSTDTQYF.

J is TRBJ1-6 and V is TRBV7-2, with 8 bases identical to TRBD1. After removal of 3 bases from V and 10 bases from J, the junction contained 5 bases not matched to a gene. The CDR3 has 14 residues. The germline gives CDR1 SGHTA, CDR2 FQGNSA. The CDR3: CASSFRDRSSPLHF. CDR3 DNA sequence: TGTGCCAGCAGCTTCCGGGACAGGTCGTCACCCCTCCACTTT.

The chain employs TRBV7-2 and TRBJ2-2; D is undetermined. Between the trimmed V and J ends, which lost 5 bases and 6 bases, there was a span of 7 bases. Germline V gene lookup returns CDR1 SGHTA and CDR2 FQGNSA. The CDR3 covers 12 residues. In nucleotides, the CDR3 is TGTGCCAGCAGCACTGGGGCCGGGGAGCTGTTTTTT. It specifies CASSTGAGELFF.

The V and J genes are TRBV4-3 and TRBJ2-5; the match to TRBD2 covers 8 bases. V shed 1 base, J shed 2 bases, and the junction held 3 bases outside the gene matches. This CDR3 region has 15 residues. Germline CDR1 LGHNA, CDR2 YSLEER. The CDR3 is CASSQGRLAQETQYF. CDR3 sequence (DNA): TGCGCCAGCAGCCAAGGAAGACTAGCGCAAGAGACCCAGTACTTC.

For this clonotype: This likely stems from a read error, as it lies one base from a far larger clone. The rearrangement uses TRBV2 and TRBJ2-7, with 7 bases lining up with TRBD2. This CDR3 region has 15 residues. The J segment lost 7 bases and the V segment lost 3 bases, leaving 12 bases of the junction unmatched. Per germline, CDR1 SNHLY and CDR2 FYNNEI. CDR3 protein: CASSEGGTGGYEQYF. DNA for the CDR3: TGTGCCAGCAGTGAGGGGGGGACCGGAGGGTATGAGCAGTACTTC. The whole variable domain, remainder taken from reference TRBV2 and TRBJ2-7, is EPEVTQTPSHQVTQMGQEVILRCVPISNHLYFYWYRQILGQKVEFLVSFYNNEISEKSEIFDDQFSVERPDGSNFTLKIRSTKLEDSAMYFCASSEGGTGGYEQYFGPGTRLTVT.

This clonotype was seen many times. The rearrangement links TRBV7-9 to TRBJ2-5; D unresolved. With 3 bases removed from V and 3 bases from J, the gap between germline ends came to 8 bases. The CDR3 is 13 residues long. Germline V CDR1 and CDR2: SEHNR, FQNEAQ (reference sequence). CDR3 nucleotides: TGTGCCAGCAGCTTTTCTGCAGAAGAGACCCAGTACTTC. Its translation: CASSFSAEETQYF.

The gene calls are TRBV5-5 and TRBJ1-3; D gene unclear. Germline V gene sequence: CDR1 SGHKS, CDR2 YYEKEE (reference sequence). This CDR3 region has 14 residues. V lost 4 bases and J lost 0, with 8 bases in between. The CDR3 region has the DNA TGTGCCAGCAGCAGGGCCATCTCTGGAAACACCATATATTTT. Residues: CASSRAISGNTIYF.

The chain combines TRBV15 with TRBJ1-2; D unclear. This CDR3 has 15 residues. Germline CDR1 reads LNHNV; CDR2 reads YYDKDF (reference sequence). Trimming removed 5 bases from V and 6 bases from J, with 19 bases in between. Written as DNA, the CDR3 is TGTGCCACCAGCGTCAGGTACTCGGGTCTTGATGGCTACACCTTC. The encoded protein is CATSVRYSGLDGYTF.

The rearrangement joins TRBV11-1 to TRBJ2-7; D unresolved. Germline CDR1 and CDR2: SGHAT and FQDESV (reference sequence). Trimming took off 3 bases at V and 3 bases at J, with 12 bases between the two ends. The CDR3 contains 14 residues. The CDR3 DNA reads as TGTGCCAGCAGCTTTCTCGCCACCGACTACGAGCAGTACTTC. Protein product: CASSFLATDYEQYF.

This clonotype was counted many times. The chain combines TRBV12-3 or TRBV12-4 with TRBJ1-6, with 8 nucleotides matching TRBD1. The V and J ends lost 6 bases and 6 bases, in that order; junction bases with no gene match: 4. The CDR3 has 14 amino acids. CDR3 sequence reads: CASSAQGGNSPLHF. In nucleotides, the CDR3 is TGTGCCAGCAGCGCACAGGGGGGTAATTCACCCCTCCACTTT.

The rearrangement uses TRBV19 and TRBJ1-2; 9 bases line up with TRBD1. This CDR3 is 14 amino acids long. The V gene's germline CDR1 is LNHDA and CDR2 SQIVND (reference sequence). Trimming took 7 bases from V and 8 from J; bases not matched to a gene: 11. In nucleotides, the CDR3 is TGTGCCAGTATCAAGGGGGGGACAGGGAAGGGCTACACCTTC. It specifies CASIKGGTGKGYTF. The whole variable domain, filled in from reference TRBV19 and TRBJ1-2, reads DGGITQSPKYLFRKEGQNVTLSCEQNLNHDAMYWYRQDPGQGLRLIYYSQIVNDFQKGDIAEGYSVSREKKESFPLTVTSAQKNPTAFYLCASIKGGTGKGYTFGSGTRLTVV.

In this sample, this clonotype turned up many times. CDR3 DNA: TGTGCCACCAGTGATTTCGGTGAGACCCAGTACTTC. Its translation is CATSDFGETQYF. V gene TRBV24-1 combines with J gene TRBJ2-5, with D unresolved. Germline loops: CDR1 KGHDR, CDR2 SFDVKD. This CDR3 has 12 residues. Trimming took 1 base from V and 5 from J, leaving 4 bases between them.

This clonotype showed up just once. This CDR3 reads CASSERPFYEQYF. DNA of the CDR3: TGTGCCAGCTCAGAGCGTCCCTTCTACGAGCAGTACTTC. V and J are TRBV18 and TRBJ2-7; no clear D gene. The CDR3 consists of 13 residues. Germline-derived CDR1 and CDR2 are KGHSH and LQKENI. The germline V and J ends were trimmed by 5 bases and 3 bases, with 11 bases remaining between them.

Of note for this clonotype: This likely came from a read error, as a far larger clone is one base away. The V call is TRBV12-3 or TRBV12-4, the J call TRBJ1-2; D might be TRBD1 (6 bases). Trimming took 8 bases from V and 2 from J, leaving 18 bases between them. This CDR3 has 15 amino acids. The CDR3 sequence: CASLEGDRTNYGYTF. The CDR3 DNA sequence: TGTGCCAGCCTGGAGGGCGACAGGACGAACTATGGCTACACCTTC.

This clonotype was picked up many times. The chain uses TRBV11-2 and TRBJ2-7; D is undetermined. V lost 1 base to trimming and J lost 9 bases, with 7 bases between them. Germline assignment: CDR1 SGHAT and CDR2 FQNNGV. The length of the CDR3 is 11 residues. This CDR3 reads CASSLVTRQYF. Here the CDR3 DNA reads TGTGCCAGCAGCTTAGTTACCAGGCAGTACTTC.

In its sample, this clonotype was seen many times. In nucleotides, the CDR3 is TGTGCCAGCAGCCAAACCCCGCTCGGGGGTTCACCCCTCCACTTT. Protein sequence: CASSQTPLGGSPLHF. The chain combines TRBV3-1 with TRBJ1-6, with a tentative D call TRBD1 (5 bases). Per the germline V gene, CDR1 is LGHDT and CDR2 is YNNKEL (reference sequence). CDR3 length: 15 residues. Between the trimmed V and J ends, which lost 2 bases and 9 bases, there was a span of 14 bases.

CDR3 amino acids: CASKQTSYGYTF. In DNA form, the CDR3 reads TGCGCCAGCAAACAAACTAGCTATGGCTACACCTTC. The V and J genes are TRBV5-1 and TRBJ1-2; D ambiguous. Germline CDR1 SGHRS, CDR2 YFSETQ. Trimming removed 6 bases at V and 4 bases at J, with 10 bases between. The CDR3 runs to 12 residues. Based on the CDR3 plus reference TRBV5-1 and TRBJ1-2, the full variable domain is KAGVTQTPRYLIKTRGQQVTLSCSPISGHRSVSWYQQTPGQGLQFLFEYFSETQRNKGNFPGRFSGRQFSNSRSEMNVSTLELGDSALYLCASKQTSYGYTFGSGTRLTVV.